This T cell receptor (beta chain) came from a study of blood T cell repertoires in COVID-19. Study overall: In each case, the material was cDNA or gDNA derived from T cells, B-cell-depleted T cells, or PBMCs.

CDR1 and CDR2 from the germline V gene are SGHDT and YYEEEE. This CDR3 has 14 residues. V gave up 4 bases and J gave up 11 bases; unmatched junction bases: 10. Authors' analysis steps: Amplification with reference gene primers provided the estimates of nucleated cell counts. TCRdb keeps only in-frame clones here, not all; method: immunoSEQ multiplex PCR. V, J and clone size reflect that table, while D and trimming were determined from the DNA. The repertoire holds about 350,000 clones, with about 90% as singletons. This clone was found once. The chain uses TRBV5-6 and TRBJ2-3, with 10 bases aligning to TRBD1. The sequence was obtained from a woman aged 45 to 65 with COVID-19, enrolled during active disease. Sample: peripheral blood. The CDR3 DNA reads as TGTGCCAGCAGCGTCATCGACAGGGGGCTCCAGCAGTATTTT. The encoded protein is CASSVIDRGLQQYF.